This TCR beta chain was sequenced for a study of CXCR3-negative and CXCR3-positive naive CD8 T cells. Study-wide points: TRB CDR3 properties indicated TCR strength, while surface CD5 was similar across naive subsets. TRBV-TRBJ usage was similar across naive CXCR3 subsets but distinct in memory cells. The TRB CDR3s that CXCR3-positive naive cells carried were more hydrophobic than those of CXCR3-negative naive cells.

Approximately 270,000 cells per CD8+ T cell subset were flow-sorted in triplicate. By phenotype, naive CD8+ T cells were CD45RO-CCR7+CD27+CD95-. To note about this clonotype: Its antigen remains unidentified.

Libraries were UMI-labeled 5' RACE TRB cDNA. TCRdb re-called the 5' RACE reads and shows each CDR3 protein once, DNA omitted. Its clone listing holds 140,000 to 150,000 distinct CDR3 sequences. The TCR comes from a human donor in good health. Some clones in this sample may be carry-over from other donors' samples. Specimen: naive CXCR3+ CD8+ T cells from blood. Subset described: CD45RO-CCR7+CD27+CD95- naive CD8+ T cells expressing CXCR3 (TNR3+).

This chain's CDR3 is CASSLDTGASGTEAFF. The chain uses TRBV5-1 and TRBJ1-1. CDR1 is SGHRS and CDR2 is YFSETQ in the germline V gene. The CDR3 contains 16 residues. Together with reference TRBV5-1 and TRBJ1-1, the CDR3 gives the full variable domain: KAGVTQTPRYLIKTRGQQVTLSCSPISGHRSVSWYQQTPGQGLQFLFEYFSETQRNKGNFPGRFSGRQFSNSRSEMNVSTLELGDSALYLCASSLDTGASGTEAFFGQGTRLTVV.